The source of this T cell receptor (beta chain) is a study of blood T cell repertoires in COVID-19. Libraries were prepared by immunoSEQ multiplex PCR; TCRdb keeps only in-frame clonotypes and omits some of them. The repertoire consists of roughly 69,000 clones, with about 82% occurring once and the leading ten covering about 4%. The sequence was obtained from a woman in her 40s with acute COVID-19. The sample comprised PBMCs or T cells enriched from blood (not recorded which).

CDR3 region: CASSSVGGASTEAFF. Here the CDR3 DNA reads TGTGCCAGCAGCTCCGTGGGAGGGGCGTCTACTGAAGCTTTCTTT. The V call is TRBV13, the J call TRBJ1-1; the D gene is possibly TRBD1 (5 bases). CDR1 is PRHDT and CDR2 is FYEKMQ in the germline V gene (reference sequence). The CDR3 has 15 residues. The V gene lost 4 bases and the J gene lost 5 bases, with 17 bases spanning the gap.